These 32 T cell receptor beta chains share one sample of origin, sequenced in a study of OX40 agonist ivuxolimab in advanced cancers. Libraries were constructed by the immunoSEQ multiplex PCR assay. TCRdb took this table from immuneACCESS and kept in-frame rearrangements with V and J called. Such tables lack part of the clones; where checked against another copy, unresolved V genes explain under half of the gap, and the rest is unexplained. The sample data list about 37,000 clones, and approximately 78% of these were observed just once. Roughly 21% of the sample belongs to the ten largest clones. The sample here was CD4+ or CD8+ T cells sorted from blood, taken in a trial of the OX40 agonist ivuxolimab. The receptors come from an adult with an advanced solid tumor such as melanoma, head and neck, liver or kidney cancer.

This chain connects TRBV28 to TRBJ2-7, with D hard to call. The CDR3 is made up of 14 amino acids. Germline CDR1 is MDHEN and CDR2 is SYDVKM. Trimming cost V 4 bases and J 5 bases, with 15 bases left between them. The CDR3, as DNA: TGTGCCAGCAGTTCAGGCCTTTCTCGCCACGAGCAGTACTTC. This translates into CASSSGLSRHEQYF.

This clone came up a few times. V gene TRBV7-2 combines with J gene TRBJ1-1; D not resolved. V was cut by 1 base and J by 6 bases, with 9 bases left in between. CDR3 length: 13 amino acids. From germline, CDR1 is SGHTA and CDR2 FQGNSA. The chain's CDR3 is CASSLELVAEAFF. The CDR3 DNA sequence: TGTGCCAGCAGCTTAGAACTAGTTGCTGAAGCTTTCTTT. The full variable domain, with the rest looked up from reference TRBV7-2 and TRBJ1-1, is GAGVSQSPSNKVTEKGKDVELRCDPISGHTALYWYRQSLGQGLEFLIYFQGNSAPDKSGLPSDRFSAERTGGSVSTLTIQRTQQEDSAVYLCASSLELVAEAFFGQGTRLTVV.

The chain joins TRBV5-4 to TRBJ2-2; D gene uncertain. The CDR3 has 15 amino acids. V was cut by 4 bases and J by 6 bases, with 16 bases left in between. The germline V gene encodes CDR1 SGHNT and CDR2 YYREEE (reference sequence). The CDR3 protein is CASSTDSAGSGELFF. In nucleotides, the CDR3 is TGTGCCAGCAGCACAGACTCAGCCGGGTCCGGGGAGCTGTTTTTT.

This clone has a handful of counts. The chain uses TRBV19 and TRBJ1-5, with unresolved D. CDR1 and CDR2 from the germline V gene are LNHDA and SQIVND (reference sequence). The CDR3 covers 15 residues. V gave up 5 bases and J gave up 3 bases, with 14 bases separating them. DNA for the CDR3: TGTGCCAGTAGTCCTCCCAGTAGGAACAATCAGCCCCAGCATTTT. Encoded protein: CASSPPSRNNQPQHF.

The chain combines TRBV13 with TRBJ2-6, with 8 bases matching TRBD2. The germline V gene encodes CDR1 PRHDT and CDR2 FYEKMQ (reference sequence). The CDR3 length is 14 residues. The junction had 7 bases not matched to a gene; V was cut back by 11 bases and J by 4 bases. The CDR3, as DNA: TGTGCCTCCGAGCGGGGGCTCGGGGCCAACGTCCTGACTTTC. Translation: CASERGLGANVLTF.

This chain uses TRBV11-2 with TRBJ1-4; TRBD1 is a possible D gene (5 bases). Trimming left V 0 bases short and J 5 bases short, with 10 bases between. Per the germline V gene, CDR1 is SGHAT and CDR2 is FQNNGV. The length of the CDR3 is 15 residues. The CDR3 loop reads CASSLDWGVNEKLFF. CDR3 DNA: TGTGCCAGCAGCTTAGATTGGGGGGTCAATGAAAAACTGTTTTTT.

The gene calls are TRBV9 and TRBJ1-1, with 7 positions matching TRBD1. The J segment lost 7 bases and the V segment lost 2 bases, leaving 2 bases of the junction unmatched. The germline gives CDR1 SGDLS, CDR2 YYNGEE. The CDR3 has 12 residues. This CDR3 is CASSVGDSEAFF. The CDR3 DNA reads TGTGCCAGCAGCGTCGGGGACAGTGAAGCTTTCTTT.

The chain links TRBV7-9 to TRBJ1-2; possibly TRBD1 for D (5 bases). The germline CDR1 and CDR2 sequences are SEHNR and FQNEAQ (reference sequence). V was cut by 3 bases and J by 7 bases, with 18 bases left in between. CDR3 length: 15 amino acids. The CDR3 DNA reads as TGTGCCAGCAGCTTGACAGTTACCACCTTTTTTGGCTACACCTTC. It is translated as CASSLTVTTFFGYTF.

V gene TRBV6-6 combines with J gene TRBJ2-3; maybe TRBD1 (5 bases). The germline V and J ends were trimmed by 2 bases and 3 bases, with 12 bases remaining between them. Germline V gene data show CDR1 as MNHNY and CDR2 as SVGAGI (reference sequence). The CDR3 runs 15 residues. DNA of the CDR3: TGTGCCAGCAGTTACCGCTCTCAGGGAACAGATACGCAGTATTTT. It is translated as CASSYRSQGTDTQYF.

J is TRBJ1-2 and V is TRBV7-2; 7 nucleotides match TRBD1. Unmatched junction bases numbered 8, after V lost 3 bases and J lost 7 bases. CDR3 length: 14 amino acids. The germline V gene has CDR1 SGHTA and CDR2 FQGNSA. In DNA form, the CDR3 reads TGTGCCAGCAGCTTTTGGGGACAGATGGGTGGCTACACCTTC. As protein: CASSFWGQMGGYTF.

The sample holds one count of this clone. This chain links TRBV5-1 with TRBJ2-7, with TRBD1 identical over 7 bases. Losses at the gene ends were 0 bases for V and 2 bases for J; bases not matched to a gene: 11. The germline gives CDR1 SGHRS, CDR2 YFSETQ. The CDR3 covers 17 residues. Here the CDR3 DNA reads TGCGCCAGCAGCTTGGACTTCCAAGGGACAGTTCCCTACGAGCAGTACTTC. Encoded protein: CASSLDFQGTVPYEQYF.

The rearrangement links TRBV2 to TRBJ2-7; TRBD1 matches at 10 bases. The germline V gene has CDR1 SNHLY and CDR2 FYNNEI. This CDR3 is built from 15 residues. The junction had 8 bases not matched to a gene; V was cut back by 8 bases and J by 1 base. CDR3 residues: CASRVRDRGSYEQYF. The CDR3 DNA is TGTGCCAGCCGTGTGAGGGACAGGGGATCCTACGAGCAGTACTTC.

V gene TRBV28 combines with J gene TRBJ1-2, with D unresolved. V dropped 6 bases and J dropped 3 bases, with 14 bases sitting between them. CDR1 is MDHEN, CDR2 SYDVKM, per germline. The CDR3 covers 14 residues. CDR3 in DNA: TGTGCCAGCAGCCTAAACCGCGATTACTATGGCTACACCTTC. It specifies CASSLNRDYYGYTF.

This clone was seen more than once but under ten times. V gene TRBV19 combines with J gene TRBJ1-5; D may be TRBD1 (5 bases). V was shortened by 5 bases and J by 4 bases, with 18 bases between the two germline ends. The germline gives CDR1 LNHDA, CDR2 SQIVND (reference sequence). The CDR3 runs 16 residues. CDR3: CASSPLTDPGNQPQHF. The CDR3 region has the DNA TGTGCCAGTAGTCCCCTGACAGACCCAGGGAATCAGCCCCAGCATTTT.

J is TRBJ2-3 and V is TRBV5-1; D is ambiguous. This CDR3 is built from 15 residues. Germline CDR1 reads SGHRS; CDR2 reads YFSETQ. The V end lost 0 bases, the J end lost 2 bases, and 10 bases lay between the germline ends. The CDR3 nucleotides are TGCGCCAGCAGCTTGGACCGGCCCTTCACAGATACGCAGTATTTT. It codes for CASSLDRPFTDTQYF.

The V and J genes are TRBV11-2 and TRBJ1-4, with unresolved D. The V gene lost 7 bases and the J gene lost 8 bases, with 11 bases spanning the gap. Per germline, CDR1 SGHAT and CDR2 FQNNGV. The length of the CDR3 is 12 residues. DNA of the CDR3: TGTGCCAGCAATTCGGGAGTCGAAAAACTGTTTTTT. Its protein is CASNSGVEKLFF. The full variable domain, completed using reference TRBV11-2 and TRBJ1-4, is EAGVAQSPRYKIIEKRQSVAFWCNPISGHATLYWYQQILGQGPKLLIQFQNNGVVDDSQLPKDRFSAERLKGVDSTLKIQPAKLEDSAVYLCASNSGVEKLFFGSGTQLSVL.

This chain connects TRBV18 to TRBJ2-1; D call uncertain. The CDR3 sequence is 11 residues long. With 3 bases removed from V and 10 bases from J, the gap between germline ends came to 7 bases. The germline V gene encodes CDR1 KGHSH and CDR2 LQKENI. The CDR3 DNA reads as TGTGCCAGCTCACCTACTGGCGAGCAGTTCTTC. Amino acids: CASSPTGEQFF.

The rearrangement joins TRBV19 to TRBJ1-6; D gene uncertain. Germline-derived CDR1 and CDR2 are LNHDA and SQIVND (reference sequence). V was pared by 7 bases and J by 6 bases, with 13 bases between. This CDR3 has 14 amino acids. CDR3 sequence reads: CASTIEPINSPLHF. Written as DNA, the CDR3 is TGTGCCAGTACCATCGAACCGATTAATTCACCCCTCCACTTT.

The chain has TRBV12-2 and TRBJ2-5; the table assigns TRBD1, which was not confirmed against the DNA. TRBV12-2 is shown as a pseudogene. The CDR3 has 19 residues. CDR3 residues: CASRLPRSGDGALQETQYF. CDR3 coding DNA: TGTGCAAGTCGCCTGCCCCGGTCAGGGGACGGAGCCCTCCAAGAGACCCAGTACTTC.

The J gene is TRBJ2-2, the V gene TRBV9; D assignment may be TRBD1 or TRBD2 (5 bases each). The germline CDR1 and CDR2 sequences are SGDLS and YYNGEE. V dropped 3 bases and J dropped 6 bases, with 12 bases sitting between them. CDR3 length: 14 residues. The CDR3 region is CASSGLGVPGELFF. In DNA form, the CDR3 reads TGTGCCAGCAGCGGCCTGGGGGTCCCCGGGGAGCTGTTTTTT.

This chain joins TRBV5-1 and TRBJ1-1, with 9 bases fitting TRBD1. In germline, CDR1 is SGHRS, CDR2 YFSETQ. The CDR3 runs to 14 residues. Losses at the gene ends were 2 bases for V and 6 bases for J; bases not matched to a gene: 5. The DNA for the CDR3 is TGCGCCAGCAGCTTCCTACAGGGGGCCTCTGAAGCTTTCTTT. Protein product: CASSFLQGASEAFF.

The chain uses TRBV6-4 and TRBJ2-7; 16 nucleotides align to TRBD2. The germline V gene encodes CDR1 MRHNA and CDR2 SNTAGT. The trim removed 6 bases at V and 2 bases at J, leaving 13 bases unmatched. CDR3 size: 19 residues. CDR3 region: CASSPPGTSGRGGPYEQYF. CDR3 sequence (DNA): TGTGCCAGCAGCCCCCCCGGGACTAGCGGGAGGGGGGGGCCCTACGAGCAGTACTTC.

The rearrangement joins TRBV10-3 to TRBJ2-6; 13 positions match TRBD2. CDR3 length: 20 amino acids. The J segment lost 2 bases and the V segment lost 2 bases, leaving 9 bases of the junction unmatched. CDR1 ENHRY and CDR2 SYGVKD come from the germline V gene. The CDR3, as DNA: TGTGCCATCAGTGAGCGGACTAGCGGGAGAAGAGTAACTGGGGCCAACGTCCTGACTTTC. Translation gives CAISERTSGRRVTGANVLTF.

V usage is TRBV2 and J usage is TRBJ1-1; D unresolved. The CDR3 runs to 14 residues. V gave up 6 bases and J gave up 2 bases, with 13 bases separating them. The V gene's germline CDR1 is SNHLY and CDR2 FYNNEI. The CDR3 DNA reads TGTGCCAGCAGGATAGATCCCCCAAACACTGAAGCTTTCTTT. This codes for CASRIDPPNTEAFF.

This clone was picked up a small number of times. This chain links TRBV7-9 with TRBJ2-1; 7 nucleotides agree with TRBD2. Germline V CDR1 and CDR2: SEHNR, FQNEAQ (reference sequence). The CDR3 loop spans 15 amino acids. The J segment lost 8 bases and the V segment lost 1 base, leaving 8 bases of the junction unmatched. The CDR3 nucleotides are TGTGCCAGCAGCTTAGTGCAAGCGGGGAGGGATGAGCAGTTCTTC. Amino acid sequence: CASSLVQAGRDEQFF. The whole variable domain, filled in from reference TRBV7-9 and TRBJ2-1, reads DTGVSQNPRHKITKRGQNVTFRCDPISEHNRLYWYRQTLGQGPEFLTYFQNEAQLEKSRLLSDRFSAERPKGSFSTLEIQRTEQGDSAMYLCASSLVQAGRDEQFFGPGTRLTVL.

This chain connects TRBV5-5 to TRBJ1-1, with D possibly being TRBD1 (5 bases). Trimming shortened V by 1 base and J by 8 bases, and 9 bases separated the two germline ends. CDR1 is SGHKS, CDR2 YYEKEE, per germline (reference sequence). This CDR3 region has 12 residues. CDR3 sequence: CASSLLTEEAFF. The CDR3 DNA reads TGTGCCAGCAGCTTGCTGACAGAAGAAGCTTTCTTT.

The V and J genes are TRBV4-2 and TRBJ2-7, with unresolved D. The V gene's germline CDR1 is LGHNA and CDR2 YNFKEQ. This CDR3 region has 15 residues. The V and J ends lost 4 bases and 2 bases respectively, with 15 bases between them. CDR3 sequence reads: CASSPSFQDPYEQYF. CDR3 DNA sequence: TGTGCCAGCAGCCCCTCGTTTCAGGATCCCTACGAGCAGTACTTC.

The table lists this clone with a count of one. The chain carries TRBV7-6 and TRBJ2-1; 8 bases are a match to TRBD2. This CDR3 has 15 amino acids. From germline, CDR1 is SGHVS and CDR2 FNYEAQ. V gave up 5 bases and J gave up 6 bases; unmatched junction bases: 9. The CDR3 bases are TGTGCCAGCAGCCCCCTTAGCGGGAATTCCAATGAGCAGTTCTTC. This gives the protein CASSPLSGNSNEQFF.

The chain uses TRBV28 and TRBJ1-4; TRBD1 agrees at 9 bases. With V trimmed by 5 bases and J by 2 bases, 3 bases remained unmatched. The CDR3 has 15 amino acids. Germline V gene sequence: CDR1 MDHEN, CDR2 SYDVKM. CDR3: CASSEQGATNEKLFF. CDR3 nucleotides: TGTGCCAGCAGTGAACAGGGGGCGACTAATGAAAAACTGTTTTTT.

This chain connects TRBV7-2 to TRBJ2-7; 8 nucleotides agree with TRBD2. In germline, CDR1 is SGHTA, CDR2 FQGNSA. V shed 0 bases and J 5 bases; nucleotides not matched to a gene: 9. CDR3 length equals 16 residues. CDR3: CASSLALWAGGHEQYF. The CDR3 bases are TGTGCCAGCAGCTTAGCTTTATGGGCGGGGGGCCACGAGCAGTACTTC.

The rearrangement uses TRBV4-3 and TRBJ1-5, with a possible D match to TRBD1 (5 bases). CDR3 size: 15 residues. From germline, CDR1 is LGHNA and CDR2 YSLEER. V was cut by 0 bases and J by 11 bases, with 17 bases left in between. Here the CDR3 reads CASSQDSTAGGAQHF. CDR3 nucleotides: TGCGCCAGCAGCCAAGATTCCACGGCCGGGGGAGCCCAGCATTTT.

J is TRBJ2-6 and V is TRBV5-4, with 7 nucleotides matching TRBD2. Trimming took 5 bases from V and 2 from J; bases not matched to a gene: 4. CDR1 and CDR2 from the germline V gene are SGHNT and YYREEE (reference sequence). The CDR3 covers 15 residues. Written as DNA, the CDR3 is TGTGCCAGCAGAGAGGGACTAACTGGGGCCAACGTCCTGACTTTC. Its translation is CASREGLTGANVLTF.